These 19 T cell receptor beta chains were sequenced from one sample in a study of monozygotic twins with inflammatory bowel disease. TCRdb re-called the 5' RACE reads and gives one entry per CDR3 protein, without DNA. This sample carries approximately 200,000 distinct CDR3 sequences, with under 8.5% going to the ten biggest clones. The specimen sequenced was blood. All receptors derive from a human donor with ulcerative colitis or Crohn's disease, or a healthy co-twin of an affected twin (not recorded which).

V is TRBV10-3 and J is TRBJ1-1. Looked up from germline, CDR1 is ENHRY and CDR2 is SYGVKD. This CDR3 region has 16 residues. The CDR3 here is CAISLGSGTVNTEAFF.

The chain links TRBV20-1 to TRBJ2-2; the TRBD2 assignment by TCRdb is unverifiable without DNA. Germline CDR1 and CDR2: DFQATT and SNEGSKA (reference sequence). This CDR3 has 15 amino acids. The CDR3 loop reads CSATGGRGNTGELFF.

The rearrangement links TRBV7-2 to TRBJ2-3; TCRdb designates TRBD1, a call that cannot be tested without DNA. Per germline, CDR1 SGHTA and CDR2 FQGNSA. The CDR3 covers 14 residues. CDR3 in amino acids: CASSFIRGADTQYF.

This chain links TRBV7-2 with TRBJ1-1; without DNA, the TCRdb call of TRBD1 cannot be checked. Germline CDR1 and CDR2: SGHTA and FQGNSA. The CDR3 contains 14 residues. CDR3 sequence: CASSRQALNTEAFF.

The chain combines TRBV5-1 with TRBJ2-2; TCRdb gives TRBD2 as the D gene, but with no DNA this cannot be confirmed. CDR3 length: 16 residues. Germline V CDR1 and CDR2: SGHRS, YFSETQ. The CDR3 reads CASSLGGLAGTGELFF.

This rearrangement joins TRBV5-6 to TRBJ1-1. CDR1 is SGHDT, CDR2 YYEEEE, per germline. The CDR3 spans 12 residues. This chain's CDR3 is CASTGLNTEAFF.

The J gene is TRBJ1-1, the V gene TRBV7-2. There are 11 residues in the CDR3. Germline V gene sequence: CDR1 SGHTA, CDR2 FQGNSA. The CDR3 protein is CASSVLTEAFF.

The CDR3 region is CASSLRDRGYTGELFF. The V call is TRBV11-2, the J call TRBJ2-2; the D gene TCRdb calls, TRBD1, cannot be checked with no DNA. CDR1 is SGHAT, CDR2 FQNNGV, per germline. This CDR3 contains 16 residues. Complete variable domain (other parts from reference TRBV11-2 and TRBJ2-2): EAGVAQSPRYKIIEKRQSVAFWCNPISGHATLYWYQQILGQGPKLLIQFQNNGVVDDSQLPKDRFSAERLKGVDSTLKIQPAKLEDSAVYLCASSLRDRGYTGELFFGEGSRLTVL.

V is TRBV5-1 and J is TRBJ2-4; the TCRdb D gene call, TRBD1, has no DNA to confirm it. CDR3 length: 14 residues. The germline gives CDR1 SGHRS, CDR2 YFSETQ. CDR3 region: CASSPRTGEDIQYF.

The V gene is TRBV6-5, the J gene TRBJ2-2. CDR1 is MNHEY, CDR2 SVGAGI, per germline. The CDR3 has 17 residues. The CDR3 is CASSYSTTRGYSGELFF.

The chain recombines TRBV4-3 with TRBJ2-1; TCRdb's D call, TRBD2, is unchecked because there is no DNA. The CDR3 consists of 18 residues. The V gene's germline CDR1 is LGHNA and CDR2 YSLEER. The CDR3 here is CASSQELLAGASYNEQFF.

J is TRBJ1-2 and V is TRBV12-3 or TRBV12-4; the D gene TCRdb calls, TRBD1, cannot be checked with no DNA. The CDR3 contains 13 residues. CDR3 region: CASSPRGTLGYTF.

The V and J genes are TRBV6-5 and TRBJ1-1. The CDR3 is 12 amino acids. The V gene's germline CDR1 is MNHEY and CDR2 SVGAGI. This CDR3 is CASSYRAGKAFF.

The chain is built from TRBV7-2 and TRBJ1-1; TCRdb names TRBD1, which stays unverified in the absence of DNA. Germline V CDR1 and CDR2: SGHTA, FQGNSA. This CDR3 has 15 amino acids. The CDR3: CASSSRTGKRTEAFF.

The chain carries TRBV7-2 and TRBJ1-2; TCRdb names TRBD1, which stays unverified in the absence of DNA. The CDR3 sequence is 14 residues long. Germline assignment: CDR1 SGHTA and CDR2 FQGNSA. CDR3 sequence: CASSPTQGADGYTF.

J is TRBJ2-1 and V is TRBV20-1; the D call of TRBD2 rests on TCRdb alone, since no DNA is present to check it. The germline V gene has CDR1 DFQATT and CDR2 SNEGSKA (reference sequence). The length of the CDR3 is 20 residues. This chain's CDR3 is CSARKEGTWTSGRKVHEQFF.

The rearrangement uses TRBV15 and TRBJ2-3; as DNA is missing, the TRBD2 call by TCRdb cannot be tested. This CDR3 is 20 amino acids long. CDR1 is LNHNV and CDR2 is YYDKDF in the germline V gene (reference sequence). CDR3 amino acids: CATSRRRAGREGYGTDTQYF.

This chain joins TRBV6-5 and TRBJ1-2. CDR1 MNHEY and CDR2 SVGAGI come from the germline V gene. The CDR3 length is 15 residues. The CDR3: CASSYSGNINYGYTF.

The J gene is TRBJ2-2, the V gene TRBV7-9; there is no DNA to check the TCRdb D call of TRBD2. The CDR3 runs 15 residues. Germline V gene sequence: CDR1 SEHNR, CDR2 FQNEAQ (reference sequence). The CDR3 loop is CASSLAGLNTGELFF.